Given below is one T cell receptor beta chain in context. An end of the junction differs from the germline gene, which may be a read error. Researchers took RNA transcripts and amplified the TCR beta CDR3 regions from them. The HTBI set primed first-round TCR CDR3 RT-PCR. TCRdb recomputed calls from the multiplex PCR reads with MiXCR, one row per CDR3 protein. This table has some 620,000 distinct CDR3 sequences, about a sixth appearing once. Germline loops: CDR1 LNHDA, CDR2 SQIVND (reference sequence). CDR3 size: 14 residues. Clinical symptoms, serum thyroxine, TRAb, thyroid ultrasound and orbital computed tomography established diagnosis. This entry is derived from a study of T cells in Graves' hyperthyroidism and ophthalmopathy.

This TCR derives from a woman in her 30s with Graves' hyperthyroidism. Sample: blood. The chain uses TRBV19 and TRBJ2-7; the D is unclear. CDR3 DNA sequence: TGTGCCAGTAGAGACAACAAATGGCCCTACGAGCAGTGCTTC. This encodes CASRDNKWPYEQCF.